The TCR beta chain under discussion was sequenced for a study of shared clonotypes between healthy human individuals. Donors were healthy HIV-negative adults without recently reported acute infections or vaccinations. Assay used: immunoSEQ multiplex PCR; TCRdb lists only in-frame clones, some missing. This table holds 520,000 or so clones, about four fifths found once. A few counts support this clone. With V trimmed by 1 base and J by 6 bases, 5 bases remained unmatched. Germline V gene data show CDR1 as SGHVS and CDR2 as FQNEAQ. This CDR3 contains 15 residues. Input material: PBMCs. This receptor was obtained from a woman aged 40 to 49 in good health. Some clones in this sample may be carry-over from other donors' samples. V is TRBV7-8 and J is TRBJ2-1; 8 bases are shared with TRBD2. CDR3 region: CASSLDAGGGNEQFF. The CDR3 bases are TGTGCCAGCAGCTTAGATGCGGGAGGAGGCAATGAGCAGTTCTTC.